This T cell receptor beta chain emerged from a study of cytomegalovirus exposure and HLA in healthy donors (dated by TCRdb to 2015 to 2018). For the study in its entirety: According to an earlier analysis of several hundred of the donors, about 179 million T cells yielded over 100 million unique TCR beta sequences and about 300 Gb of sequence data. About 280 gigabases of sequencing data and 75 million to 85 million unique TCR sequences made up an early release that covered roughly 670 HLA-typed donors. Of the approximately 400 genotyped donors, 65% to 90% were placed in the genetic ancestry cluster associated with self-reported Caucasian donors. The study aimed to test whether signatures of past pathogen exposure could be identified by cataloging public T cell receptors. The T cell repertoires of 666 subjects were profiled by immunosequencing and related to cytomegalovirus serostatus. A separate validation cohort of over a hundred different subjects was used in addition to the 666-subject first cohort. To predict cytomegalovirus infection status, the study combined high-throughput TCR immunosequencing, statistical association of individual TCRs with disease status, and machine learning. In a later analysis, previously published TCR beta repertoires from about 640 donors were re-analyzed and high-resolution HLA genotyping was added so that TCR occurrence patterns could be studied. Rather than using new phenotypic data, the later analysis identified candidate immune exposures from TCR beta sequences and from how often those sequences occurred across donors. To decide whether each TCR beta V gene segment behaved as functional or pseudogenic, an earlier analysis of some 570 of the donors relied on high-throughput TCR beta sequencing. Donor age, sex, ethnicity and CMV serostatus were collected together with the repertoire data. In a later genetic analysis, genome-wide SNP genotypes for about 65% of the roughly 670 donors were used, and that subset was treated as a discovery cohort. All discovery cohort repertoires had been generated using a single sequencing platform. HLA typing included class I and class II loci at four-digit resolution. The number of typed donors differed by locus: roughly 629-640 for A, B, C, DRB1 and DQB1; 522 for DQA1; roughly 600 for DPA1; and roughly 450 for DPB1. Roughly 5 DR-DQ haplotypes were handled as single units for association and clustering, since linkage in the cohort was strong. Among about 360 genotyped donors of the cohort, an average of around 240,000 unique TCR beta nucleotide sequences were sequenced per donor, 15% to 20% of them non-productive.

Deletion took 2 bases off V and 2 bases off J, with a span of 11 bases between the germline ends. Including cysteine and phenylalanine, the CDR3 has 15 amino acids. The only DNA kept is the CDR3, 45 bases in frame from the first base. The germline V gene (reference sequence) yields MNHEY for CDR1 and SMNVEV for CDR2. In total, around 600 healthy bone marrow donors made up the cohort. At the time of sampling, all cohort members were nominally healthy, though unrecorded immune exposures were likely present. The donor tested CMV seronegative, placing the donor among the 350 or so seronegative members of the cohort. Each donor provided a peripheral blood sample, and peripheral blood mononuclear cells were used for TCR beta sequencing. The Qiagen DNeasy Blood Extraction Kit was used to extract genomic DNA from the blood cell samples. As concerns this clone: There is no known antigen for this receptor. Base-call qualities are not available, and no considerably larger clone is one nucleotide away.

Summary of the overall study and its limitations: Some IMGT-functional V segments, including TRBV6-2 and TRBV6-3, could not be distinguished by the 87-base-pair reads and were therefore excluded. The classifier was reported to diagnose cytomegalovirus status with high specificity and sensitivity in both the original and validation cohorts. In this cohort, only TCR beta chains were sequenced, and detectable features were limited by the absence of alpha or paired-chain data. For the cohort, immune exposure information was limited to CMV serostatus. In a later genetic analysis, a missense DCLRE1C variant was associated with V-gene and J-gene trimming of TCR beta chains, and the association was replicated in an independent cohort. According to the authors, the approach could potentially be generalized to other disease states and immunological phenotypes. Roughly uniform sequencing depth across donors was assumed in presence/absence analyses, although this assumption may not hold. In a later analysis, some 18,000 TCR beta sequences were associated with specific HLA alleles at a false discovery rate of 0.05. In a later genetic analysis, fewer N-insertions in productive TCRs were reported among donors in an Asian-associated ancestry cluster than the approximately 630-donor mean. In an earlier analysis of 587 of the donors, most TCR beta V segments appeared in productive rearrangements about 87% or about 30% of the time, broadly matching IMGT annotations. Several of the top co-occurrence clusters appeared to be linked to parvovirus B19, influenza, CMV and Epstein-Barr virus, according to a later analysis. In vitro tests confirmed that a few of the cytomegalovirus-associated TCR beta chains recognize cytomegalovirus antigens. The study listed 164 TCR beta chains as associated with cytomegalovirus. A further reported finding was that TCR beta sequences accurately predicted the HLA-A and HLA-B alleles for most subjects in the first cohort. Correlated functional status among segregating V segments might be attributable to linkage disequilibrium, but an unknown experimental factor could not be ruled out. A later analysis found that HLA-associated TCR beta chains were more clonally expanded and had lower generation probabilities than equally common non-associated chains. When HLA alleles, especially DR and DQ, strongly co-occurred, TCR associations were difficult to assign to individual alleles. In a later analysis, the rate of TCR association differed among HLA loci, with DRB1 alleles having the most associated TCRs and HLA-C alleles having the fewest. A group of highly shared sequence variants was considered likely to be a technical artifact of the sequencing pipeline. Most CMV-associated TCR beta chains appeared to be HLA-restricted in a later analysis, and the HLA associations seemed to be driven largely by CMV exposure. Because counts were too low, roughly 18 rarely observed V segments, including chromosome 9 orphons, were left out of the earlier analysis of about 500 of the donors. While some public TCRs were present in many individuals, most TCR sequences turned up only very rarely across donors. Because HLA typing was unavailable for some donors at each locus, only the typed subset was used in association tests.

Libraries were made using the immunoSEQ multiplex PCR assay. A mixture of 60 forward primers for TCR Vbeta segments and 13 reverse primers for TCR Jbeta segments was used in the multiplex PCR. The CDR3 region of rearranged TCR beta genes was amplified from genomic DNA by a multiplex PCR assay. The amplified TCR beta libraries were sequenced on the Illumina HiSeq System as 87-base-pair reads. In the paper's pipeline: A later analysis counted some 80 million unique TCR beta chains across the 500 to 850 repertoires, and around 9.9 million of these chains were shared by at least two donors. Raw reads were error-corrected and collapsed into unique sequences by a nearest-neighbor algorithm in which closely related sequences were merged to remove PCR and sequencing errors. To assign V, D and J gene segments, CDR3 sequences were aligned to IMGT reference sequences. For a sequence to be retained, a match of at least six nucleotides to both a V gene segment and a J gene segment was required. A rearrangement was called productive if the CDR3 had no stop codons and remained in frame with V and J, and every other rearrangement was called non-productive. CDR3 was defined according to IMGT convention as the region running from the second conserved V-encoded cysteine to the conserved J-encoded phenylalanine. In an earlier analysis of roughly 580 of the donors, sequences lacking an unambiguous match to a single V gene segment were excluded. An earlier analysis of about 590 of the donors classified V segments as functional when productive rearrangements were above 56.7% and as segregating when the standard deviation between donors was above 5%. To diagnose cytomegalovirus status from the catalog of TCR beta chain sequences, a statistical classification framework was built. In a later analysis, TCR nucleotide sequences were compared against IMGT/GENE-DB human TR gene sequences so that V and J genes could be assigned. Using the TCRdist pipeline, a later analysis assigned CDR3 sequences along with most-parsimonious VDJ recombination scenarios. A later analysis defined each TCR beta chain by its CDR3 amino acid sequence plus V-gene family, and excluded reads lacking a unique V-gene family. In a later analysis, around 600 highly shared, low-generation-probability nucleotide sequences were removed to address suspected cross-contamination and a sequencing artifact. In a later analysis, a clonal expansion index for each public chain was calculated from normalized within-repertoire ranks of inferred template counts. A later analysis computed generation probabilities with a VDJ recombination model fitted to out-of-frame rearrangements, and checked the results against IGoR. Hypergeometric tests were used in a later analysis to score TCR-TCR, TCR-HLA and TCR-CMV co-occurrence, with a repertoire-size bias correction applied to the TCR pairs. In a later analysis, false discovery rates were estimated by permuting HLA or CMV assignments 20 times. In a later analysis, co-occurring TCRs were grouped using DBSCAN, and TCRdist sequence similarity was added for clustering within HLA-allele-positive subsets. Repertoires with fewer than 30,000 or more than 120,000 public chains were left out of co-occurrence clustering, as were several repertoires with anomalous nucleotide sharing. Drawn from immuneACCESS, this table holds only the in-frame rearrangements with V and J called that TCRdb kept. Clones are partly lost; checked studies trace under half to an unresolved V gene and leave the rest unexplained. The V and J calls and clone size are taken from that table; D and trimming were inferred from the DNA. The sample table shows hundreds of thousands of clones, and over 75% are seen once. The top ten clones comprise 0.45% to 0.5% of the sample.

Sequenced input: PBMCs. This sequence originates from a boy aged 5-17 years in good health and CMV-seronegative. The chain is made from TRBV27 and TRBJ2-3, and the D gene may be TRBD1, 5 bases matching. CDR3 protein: CASSLIGRATDTQYF. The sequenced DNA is TGTGCCAGCAGTTTAATAGGCAGGGCCACAGATACGCAGTATTTT.